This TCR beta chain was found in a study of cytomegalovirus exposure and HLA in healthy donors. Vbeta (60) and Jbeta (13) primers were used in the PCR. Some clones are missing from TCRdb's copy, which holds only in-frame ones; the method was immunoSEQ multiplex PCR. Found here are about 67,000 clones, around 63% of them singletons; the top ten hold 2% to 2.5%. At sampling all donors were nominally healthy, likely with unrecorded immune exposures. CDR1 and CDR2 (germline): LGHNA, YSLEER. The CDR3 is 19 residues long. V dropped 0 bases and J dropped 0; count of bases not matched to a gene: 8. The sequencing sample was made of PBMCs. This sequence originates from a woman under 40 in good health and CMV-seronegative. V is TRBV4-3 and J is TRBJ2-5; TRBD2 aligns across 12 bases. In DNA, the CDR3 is TGCGCCAGCAGCCAAGATTTACTAGCGGGGGGACCGTACCAAGAGACCCAGTACTTC. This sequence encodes CASSQDLLAGGPYQETQYF.